One sample yielded the 5 T cell receptor beta chains listed below, sequenced in a study of blood T cell repertoires in COVID-19. Here immunoSEQ multiplex PCR was the method, and the copy in TCRdb shows in-frame clones only, minus some. The sample lists approximately 140,000 clones; about 74% were seen once. The source material was peripheral blood. The source of these receptors is a middle-aged man with acute or convalescent COVID-19.

The chain carries TRBV4-1 and TRBJ1-5; D not resolved. The ends were cut back, 1 base at V and 0 bases at J, with 4 bases in the middle. CDR3 length: 14 residues. The germline V gene has CDR1 MGHRA and CDR2 YSYEKL. The CDR3 reads CASSQVHSNQPQHF. The CDR3 DNA sequence: TGCGCCAGCAGCCAAGTCCATAGCAATCAGCCCCAGCATTTT.

The V and J genes are TRBV3-1 (or the pseudogene TRBV3-2) and TRBJ2-7; 10 nucleotides line up with TRBD2. Germline CDR1 is LGHDT and CDR2 is YNNKEL (reference sequence). The CDR3 is made up of 13 amino acids. V lost 1 base to trimming and J lost 6 bases; unmatched junction nucleotides: 0. The CDR3 sequence: CASSQVAGGEQYV. DNA of the CDR3: TGTGCCAGCAGCCAAGTAGCGGGGGGCGAGCAGTACGTC.

Only a few counts were recorded for this clone. The CDR3, as DNA: TGTGCCACCCAGGACAGTGGAAGGGCTAATGAAAAACTGTTTTTT. Amino acid sequence: CATQDSGRANEKLFF. The chain is built from TRBV6-5 and TRBJ1-4; perhaps TRBD1 as D (6 bases). Germline CDR1 and CDR2: MNHEY and SVGAGI. V lost 10 bases and J 3 bases, leaving 18 bases between the germline ends. The length of the CDR3 is 15 residues.

The rearrangement joins TRBV5-1 to TRBJ2-1; 9 nucleotides align to TRBD1. The CDR3 has 14 amino acids. Germline CDR1 reads SGHRS; CDR2 reads YFSETQ. The junction had 3 bases not matched to a gene; V was cut back by 0 bases and J by 8 bases. The CDR3 reads CASSLGQGVDEQFF. CDR3 DNA: TGCGCCAGCAGCTTGGGACAGGGGGTCGATGAGCAGTTCTTC.

A single count supports this clone. This chain joins TRBV4-2 and TRBJ2-1; 12 bases match TRBD2. The germline V gene encodes CDR1 LGHNA and CDR2 YNFKEQ. The CDR3 contains 14 residues. J gave up 9 bases and V 6 bases, and 6 bases lay outside the gene matches. The CDR3: CASRGRTSGVEQFF. The CDR3 region has the DNA TGTGCCAGCAGAGGTCGGACTAGCGGGGTTGAGCAGTTCTTC.